The clone carrying this T cell receptor beta chain showed up just once. Its antigen is not identified. The data were taken from a study of T cell responses to AZD1222 COVID-19 vaccine. Whole-study findings and limits: Vaccine-related CD4 TCRs covered spike, predominating at 160-218 and 743-854. Donors in the cohort were predominantly white British and more often female, and clonal diversity was possibly underestimated. At baseline, just a handful of AZD1222 recipients tested seropositive.

Between the trimmed V and J ends, which lost 1 base and 3 bases, there was a span of 8 bases. This CDR3 has 13 amino acids. CDR1 is SGHNT and CDR2 is YYREEE in the germline V gene (reference sequence). Profiling relied on immunoSEQ multiplex PCR, and the TCRdb table lists in-frame clones only, not all of them. The sample shows around 77,000 clones, around 87% of them seen only once. The genes are TRBV5-4 and TRBJ2-7, with unresolved D. The receptor comes from an adult in good health. Material: peripheral blood, obtained on day 0 of AZD1222 vaccination. The DNA for the CDR3 is TGTGCCAGCAGCTTGCCTCACAACTACGAGCAGTACTTC. It is translated as CASSLPHNYEQYF.